This passage covers 14 T cell receptor beta chains from one sample sequenced in a study of T cells after yellow fever vaccination. TCRdb itself ran the 5' RACE reads through MiXCR, one entry per CDR3 protein. This sample carries about 320,000 distinct CDR3 sequences, approximately 12% of them seen once, and the ten largest clones take 3.3%. Sequencing was performed on CD4+ T cells sorted from PBMCs, taken 45 days after the yellow fever booster vaccination. The receptor source for this set is a man between 18 and 35 years old who received the YFV17D yellow fever vaccine.

A few counts support this clonotype. The V and J genes are TRBV10-2 and TRBJ1-5; no definite D call. CDR3 length: 14 amino acids. Germline V gives CDR1 WSHSY, CDR2 SAAADI. V was pared by 4 bases and J by 1 base, with 8 bases between. CDR3 region: CASSGSSSNQPQHF. The CDR3 DNA reads TGCGCCAGCAGTGGCAGTTCGAGCAATCAGCCCCAGCATTTT.

This clonotype was recorded a few times. The gene calls are TRBV28 and TRBJ1-5; TRBD1 might be the D (5 bases). Germline CDR1 is MDHEN and CDR2 is SYDVKM. The CDR3 totals 15 residues. V lost 1 base and J 4 bases, leaving 11 bases between the germline ends. The CDR3 sequence: CASSLLGRENQPQHF. The CDR3 DNA is TGTGCCAGCAGTTTATTGGGCAGGGAGAATCAGCCCCAGCATTTT.

This clonotype was seen a few times. The chain carries TRBV20-1 and TRBJ2-5; D is tentatively TRBD1 or TRBD2 (5 bases each). This CDR3 is built from 12 residues. Trimming removed 5 bases at V and 2 bases at J, with 9 bases between. Germline V gives CDR1 DFQATT, CDR2 SNEGSKA (reference sequence). Here the CDR3 DNA reads TGCAGTGCTGGGACGGTACAAGAGACCCAGTACTTC. Its protein product is CSAGTVQETQYF.

This clonotype showed up just a few times. J is TRBJ1-1 and V is TRBV30; a possible D gene is TRBD1 (6 bases). The CDR3 runs to 12 residues. Between the trimmed V and J ends, which lost 1 base and 11 bases, there was a span of 14 bases. From germline, CDR1 is GTSNPN and CDR2 SVGIG (reference sequence). CDR3 bases: TGTGCCTGGAGTGGTACAGGGTTAGGGGCTTTCTTT. Protein sequence: CAWSGTGLGAFF.

This sequence joins TRBV10-3 and TRBJ2-1; the match to TRBD2 covers 14 bases. Germline lookup yields CDR1 ENHRY and CDR2 SYGVKD. The CDR3 contains 14 residues. The trim removed 10 bases at V and 5 bases at J, leaving 4 bases unmatched. The CDR3 region is CATWTSGGNNEQFF. CDR3 nucleotide sequence: TGTGCCACATGGACTAGCGGGGGGAACAATGAGCAGTTCTTC.

The V and J genes are TRBV9 and TRBJ2-1; the D gene is possibly TRBD2 (5 bases). Germline values: CDR1 SGDLS, CDR2 YYNGEE. This CDR3 has 15 residues. Deletions cut 0 bases from V and 4 bases from J, with 11 bases between. CDR3 region: CASSVGLRGYNEQFF. In DNA form, the CDR3 reads TGTGCCAGCAGCGTAGGTTTACGGGGTTACAATGAGCAGTTCTTC.

This clonotype showed up just a few times. CDR3 protein: CASSLRAAGGAIIGSNVLTF. The CDR3 DNA reads as TGTGCCAGCAGCTTAAGGGCAGCAGGGGGCGCGATAATCGGGTCCAACGTCCTGACTTTC. The genes are TRBV5-6 and TRBJ2-6, with 8 bases aligning to TRBD1. This CDR3 comprises 20 residues. V was pared by 2 bases and J by 8 bases, with 21 bases of the junction left unmatched. Per germline, CDR1 SGHDT and CDR2 YYEEEE.

This clonotype was detected only a few times. A read error is possible here, since a much larger clone lies one base away. The rearrangement joins TRBV7-9 to TRBJ1-2; D is uncertain. The CDR3 totals 12 residues. With 7 bases removed from V and 2 bases from J, the gap between germline ends came to 8 bases. Looked up from germline, CDR1 is SEHNR and CDR2 is FQNEAQ (reference sequence). DNA for the CDR3: TGTGCCAGCACCTTCCCAAACTATGGCTACACCTTC. This encodes CASTFPNYGYTF.

The chain links TRBV20-1 to TRBJ2-5, with 9 bases aligning to TRBD1. The germline V gene encodes CDR1 DFQATT and CDR2 SNEGSKA (reference sequence). Trimming removed 7 bases from V and 4 bases from J; junction bases left unmatched: 10. The CDR3 is 14 amino acids. The DNA of the CDR3 is TGCAGTGTCGTACAGGGGGCGAGTTTAGAGACCCAGTACTTC. Translation gives CSVVQGASLETQYF.

This clonotype was seen a handful of times. The V call is TRBV7-3, the J call TRBJ2-3; D is ambiguous. Germline lookup yields CDR1 SGHTA and CDR2 FQGTGA. Trimming removed 5 bases from V and 2 bases from J, with 11 bases in between. CDR3 length: 14 residues. The CDR3 loop reads CASSASGATDTQYF. The CDR3 nucleotides read TGTGCCAGCAGCGCCTCAGGAGCCACAGATACGCAGTATTTT.

This clonotype was detected a few times. Written as DNA, the CDR3 is TGCAGTGCCCCTCTTCCGGGTAGTTATGGCTACACCTTC. It encodes CSAPLPGSYGYTF. This rearrangement joins TRBV20-1 to TRBJ1-2; the D is unclear. The CDR3 is made up of 13 amino acids. The germline V gene has CDR1 DFQATT and CDR2 SNEGSKA (reference sequence). V lost 6 bases, J lost 5 bases, and 16 bases lay in between.

A few counts support this clonotype. The CDR3 nucleotides read TGCGCCAGCAGCTTGGATCGAGCATCAGATACGCAGTATTTT. It is translated as CASSLDRASDTQYF. V gene TRBV5-1 combines with J gene TRBJ2-3; D not resolved. This CDR3 has 14 residues. Trimming left V 0 bases short and J 4 bases short, with 9 bases between. Per germline, CDR1 SGHRS and CDR2 YFSETQ.

The chain joins TRBV9 to TRBJ2-4; D is unresolved. The V end was cut by 5 bases, the J end by 1 base, with 7 bases between. Looked up from germline, CDR1 is SGDLS and CDR2 is YYNGEE. This CDR3 has 13 residues. DNA of the CDR3: TGTGCCAGCAGTCCGGCGGCCAAAAACATTCAGTACTTC. Translating gives CASSPAAKNIQYF.

This clonotype has a handful of counts. V gene TRBV24-1 combines with J gene TRBJ2-2; D perhaps matches TRBD1 (7 bases). V lost 8 bases, J lost 4 bases, and 13 bases lay in between. The CDR3 covers 14 residues. Germline CDR1 reads KGHDR; CDR2 reads SFDVKD. CDR3 nucleotides: TGTGCCACCACAGGGGGGAGAGGCACCGGGGAGCTGTTTTTT. Translating gives CATTGGRGTGELFF.